This T cell receptor beta chain was captured by sequencing in a study of cytomegalovirus exposure and HLA in healthy donors. With 60 Vbeta and 13 Jbeta primers, the PCR was carried out. Repertoires were generated with immunoSEQ multiplex PCR, while TCRdb's copy carries only in-frame clones and drops some. The table lists more than 250,000 clones, approximately 90% of them singletons, with 2% to 3% in the top ten. The specimen sequenced was PBMCs. The clonotype was recovered from a woman aged 18-35 years in good health and CMV-seronegative.

CDR3 DNA: TGTGCCAGCAGCGTAGGAGGTGGACACTCCCACGGCTATGGCTACACCTTC. This encodes CASSVGGGHSHGYGYTF. The V gene is TRBV9, the J gene TRBJ1-2, with a weak D call TRBD1 (5 bases). V lost 0 bases, J lost 4 bases, and 19 bases lay in between. The germline gives CDR1 SGDLS, CDR2 YYNGEE. This CDR3 has 17 residues.